The subject of this entry is one T cell receptor (beta chain). Antigen unknown. The sample is drawn from a study of a mutant IDH1 vaccine in newly diagnosed glioma. Background on the study: First vaccine doses came 4-6 weeks after radiotherapy alone, or with temozolomide cycles. The treated group averaged about 41 years old and was about 60% male, 37.5% female. General observations from the study: Seemingly, top peripheral T cell clonotype changes bore no relation to pseudoprogression.

Time point denoted: week 5, during vaccination. Doses comprised 300 ug of mutant IDH1 20-mer peptide each, plus topical imiquimod. This CDR3 comprises 13 residues. Germline V gene data show CDR1 as SGHRS and CDR2 as YFSETQ. V was clipped by 2 bases and J by 2 bases, with 8 bases between them. Assay: immunoSEQ multiplex PCR; the TCRdb copy retains only in-frame clones and omits some. The sample has 70,000 to 100,000 clones; around 90% are singletons. Sequencing used PBMCs, obtained from a glioma patient whose treatment included an IDH1 peptide vaccine. This TCR came from a woman aged 50 to 60 with glioma. The rearrangement uses TRBV5-1 and TRBJ2-7, with D tentatively TRBD1 (6 bases). The CDR3 nucleotides are TGCGCCAGCAGCTTTCGGACAGCCTACGAGCAGTACTTC. Its protein is CASSFRTAYEQYF.